This T cell receptor beta chain comes out of a study of shared clonotypes between healthy human individuals. In the study overall: CD8 memory received one plate per donor, CD8 naive two, CD4 memory three and CD4 naive three.

Trimming removed 1 base at V and 6 bases at J, with 13 bases between. There are 15 residues in the CDR3. The germline CDR1 and CDR2 sequences are GTSNPN and SVGIG (reference sequence). The method was immunoSEQ multiplex PCR; TCRdb's version includes in-frame clones alone and lacks a portion of them. The sample consists of some 2.1 million clones, roughly 95% of them appearing once. Sequencing was performed on naive CD4+ T cells sorted from blood. Subset here: CD45RA+ positively selected. This TCR was sampled from a young man in good health. V and J are TRBV30 and TRBJ1-6; D is unresolved. The CDR3 nucleotides read TGTGCCTGGAGTGCTCCGGGAGCTAGTAATTCACCCCTCCACTTT. This gives the protein CAWSAPGASNSPLHF. Combining the CDR3 with reference TRBV30 and TRBJ1-6 gives the whole variable domain SQTIHQWPATLVQPVGSPLSLECTVEGTSNPNLYWYRQAAGRGLQLLFYSVGIGQISSEVPQNLSASRPQDRQFILSSKKLLLSDSGFYLCAWSAPGASNSPLHFGNGTRLTVT.